This section outlines one T cell receptor (beta chain) sequence together with its context. Which antigen it targets is not known. Base qualities are not at hand, and no much larger clone is one base apart. These data originate in a study of Ad26.COV2.S vaccination and SARS-CoV-2 variants (dated by TCRdb to the early 2020s). Regarding the research as a whole: Vaccine-arm donors were drawn from COV1001, a multicentre, randomized, double-blind, placebo-controlled phase I-IIa trial of Ad26.COV2.S in healthy adults. Ad26.COV2.S was given intramuscularly at 5x10^10 or 1x10^11 viral particles, as a single shot or as two shots 56 days apart. Sequencing of the TCRbeta repertoire served to evaluate the specificity and breadth of SARS-CoV-2-reactive T cell receptors following Ad26.COV2.S vaccination. A total of around 32 samples were included in the TCR-sequenced set, comprising roughly 19 Ad26.COV2.S vaccine recipients, 5 placebo recipients and 8 SARS-CoV-2 convalescent individuals. Trial participants were randomized into five groups of five: low-dose or high-dose Ad26.COV2.S given once or twice, or placebo on both occasions. Investigators did not know the trial group allocation while performing experiments and assessing outcomes.

TCRbeta CDR3 regions were sequenced with the immunoSEQ Assay. After extraction, genomic DNA underwent amplification by bias-controlled multiplex PCR, followed by high-throughput sequencing. The paper's processing steps were these. To quantify the absolute abundance of each unique TCRbeta CDR3 region, sequences were collapsed and filtered. T cell fraction was estimated by normalization of TCRbeta template counts to usable DNA, with usable DNA being measured through amplification of reference genes present in all nucleated cells. Repertoire TCRs were annotated as SARS-CoV-2-specific when V gene, CDR3 amino acid sequence and J gene were exactly matched to a known reactive TCR set. The reference SARS-CoV-2 TCR set was obtained from MIRA and was filtered for enrichment in COVID-19-positive ImmuneCODE repertoires, whereby public or cross-reactive TCRs were removed. Based on the MIRA antigens, annotated TCRs were further analysed at the level of specific ORF or position within ORF. Breadth was defined as the number of annotated unique rearrangements divided by the total number of unique productive rearrangements, and depth was defined as the summed frequency of the annotated unique rearrangements. Two-sided Wilcoxon rank-sum tests were used to compare TCR breadth between groups. TCRdb limited this immuneACCESS table to in-frame rearrangements with V and J called. A share of clones is missing; checked studies link under half to unresolved V genes, and the rest is unexplained. The DNA was the basis for D and trimming; V, J and clone size are from that table. The sample contains fewer than 500,000 clones, 80% to 95% of them found a single time. The ten largest clones add up to less than 15% of the sample.

The sample's treatment or condition label is to be understood as: roughly 20 received Ad26.COV2.S at low or high dose, single or two shots; about 5 received placebo; per-sample allocation not given. Repertoires of vaccine and placebo recipients were sequenced from samples collected on day 63 after the first injection. Between 29 July and 7 August 2020, Cohort 1b enrolled 20 to 30 adults aged 18-55 years at one site in Boston, USA. Ad26.COV2.S consisted of a replication-incompetent adenovirus type 26 vector by which a prefusion-stabilized SARS-CoV-2 spike protein from the original Wuhan strain was expressed. From the cysteine up to the phenylalanine, the CDR3 has a length of 14 residues. The read is trimmed to its CDR3 DNA, 42 bases read in frame from base 1. The germline ends are 15 bases apart after V is trimmed by 1 base and J by 6 bases. The germline V gene (reference sequence) supplies CDR1 GTSNPN and CDR2 SVGIG.

Here is what the overall study found, with its caveats: After vaccination, substantial breadth of spike-specific CD8+ and CD4+ T cell responses was reported. The study was not powered to compare responses between vaccine doses or regimens. Compared with placebo recipients, Ad26.COV2.S recipients showed higher spike-specific TCR breadth (P = 0.0014). Non-spike TCR breadth was comparable between vaccine and placebo recipients, consistent with the vaccine containing only spike. The authors noted that the TCR breadth and depth analyses may have underestimated total T cell responses.

This receptor was identified in a person between 18 and 60 years old who received the Ad26.COV2.S COVID-19 vaccine or a placebo. This receptor chain uses TRBV30 and TRBJ1-1; D gene: possibly TRBD1, on 5 matching bases. Sequencing was performed on peripheral blood, taken in a trial of Ad26.COV2.S vaccine versus placebo. The CDR3 protein: CAWSDPGLSPEAFF. The bases read TGTGCCTGGAGTGACCCAGGGCTGTCCCCTGAAGCTTTCTTT.